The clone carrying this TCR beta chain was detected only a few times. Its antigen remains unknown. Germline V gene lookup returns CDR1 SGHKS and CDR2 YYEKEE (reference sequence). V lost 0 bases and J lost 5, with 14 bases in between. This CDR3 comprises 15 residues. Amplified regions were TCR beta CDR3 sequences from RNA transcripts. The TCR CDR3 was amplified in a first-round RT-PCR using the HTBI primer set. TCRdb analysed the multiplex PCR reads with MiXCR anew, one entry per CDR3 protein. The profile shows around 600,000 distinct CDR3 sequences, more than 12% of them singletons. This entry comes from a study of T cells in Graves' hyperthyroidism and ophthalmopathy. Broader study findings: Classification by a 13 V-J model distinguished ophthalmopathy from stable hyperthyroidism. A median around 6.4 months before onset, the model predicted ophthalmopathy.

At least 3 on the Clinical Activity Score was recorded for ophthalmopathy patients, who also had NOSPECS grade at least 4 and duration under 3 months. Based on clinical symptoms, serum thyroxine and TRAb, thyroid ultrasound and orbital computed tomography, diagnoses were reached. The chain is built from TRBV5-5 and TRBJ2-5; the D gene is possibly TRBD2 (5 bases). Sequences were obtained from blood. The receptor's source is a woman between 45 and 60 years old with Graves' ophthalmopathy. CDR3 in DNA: TGTGCCAGCAGCTTGGAGCCGGGGATTTGGGAGACCCAGTACTTC. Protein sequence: CASSLEPGIWETQYF.